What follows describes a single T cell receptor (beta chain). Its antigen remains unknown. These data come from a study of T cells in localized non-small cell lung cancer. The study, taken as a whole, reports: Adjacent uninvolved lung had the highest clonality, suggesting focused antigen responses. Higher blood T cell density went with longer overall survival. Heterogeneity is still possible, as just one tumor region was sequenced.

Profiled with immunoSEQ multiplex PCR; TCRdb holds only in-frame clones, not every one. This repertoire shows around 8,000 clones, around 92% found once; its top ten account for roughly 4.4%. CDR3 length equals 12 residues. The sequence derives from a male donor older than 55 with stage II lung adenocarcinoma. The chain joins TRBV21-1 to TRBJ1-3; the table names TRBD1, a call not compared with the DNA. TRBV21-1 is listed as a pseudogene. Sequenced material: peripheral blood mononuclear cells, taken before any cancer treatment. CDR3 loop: CASGGQGNTIYF. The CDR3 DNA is TGTGCCAGCGGGGGACAGGGAAACACCATATATTTT.